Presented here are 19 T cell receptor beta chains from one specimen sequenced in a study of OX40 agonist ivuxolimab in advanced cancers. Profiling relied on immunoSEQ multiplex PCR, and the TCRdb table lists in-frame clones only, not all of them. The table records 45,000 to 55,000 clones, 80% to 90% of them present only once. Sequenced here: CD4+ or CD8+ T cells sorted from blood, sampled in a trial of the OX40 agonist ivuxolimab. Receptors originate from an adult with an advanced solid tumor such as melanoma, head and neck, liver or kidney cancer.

The CDR3 DNA reads TGTGCCAGCAGCTTGTTGAGCACAGATACGCAGTATTTT. This gives the protein CASSLLSTDTQYF. V usage is TRBV5-8 and J usage is TRBJ2-3; D gene ambiguous. CDR1 is SGHTS, CDR2 YDEGEE, per germline. Trimming cost V 1 base and J 0 bases, with 3 bases left between them. The CDR3 extends over 13 amino acids.

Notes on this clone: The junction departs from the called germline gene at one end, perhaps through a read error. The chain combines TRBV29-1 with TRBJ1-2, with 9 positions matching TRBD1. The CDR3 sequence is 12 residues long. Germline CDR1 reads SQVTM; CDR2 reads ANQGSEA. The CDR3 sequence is CSATDRGVRGLF. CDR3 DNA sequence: TGCAGCGCCACGGACAGGGGAGTCCGTGGTCTCTTC.

CDR3 in amino acids: CASSPEGAEQFF. CDR3 in DNA: TGTGCCAGCAGCCCCGAGGGGGCGGAGCAGTTCTTC. The chain links TRBV28 to TRBJ2-1, with TRBD1 matching over 7 bases. The CDR3 sequence is 12 residues long. With 6 bases clipped from V and 10 bases from J, the junction kept 6 bases outside the gene matches. Germline CDR1 is MDHEN and CDR2 is SYDVKM. Full variable domain (outside the CDR3, taken from reference TRBV28 and TRBJ2-1): DVKVTQSSRYLVKRTGEKVFLECVQDMDHENMFWYRQDPGLGLRLIYFSYDVKMKEKGDIPEGYSVSREKKERFSLILESASTNQTSMYLCASSPEGAEQFFGPGTRLTVL.

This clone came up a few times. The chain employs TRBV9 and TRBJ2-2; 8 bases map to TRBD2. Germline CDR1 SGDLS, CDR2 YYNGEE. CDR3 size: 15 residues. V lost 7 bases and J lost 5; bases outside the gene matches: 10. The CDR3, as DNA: TGTGCCAGCTGCGGGGCCAGCGGGAGTACCGGGGAGCTGTTTTTT. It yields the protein CASCGASGSTGELFF.

In DNA form, the CDR3 reads TGCGCCAGCAGAGCGGGAGGGAGCACAGATACGCAGTATTTT. Its translation: CASRAGGSTDTQYF. The chain joins TRBV4-3 to TRBJ2-3, with TRBD2 identical over 10 bases. The V gene end was trimmed by 6 bases and the J gene end by 0 bases; junction bases not matched to a gene: 0. The germline V gene has CDR1 LGHNA and CDR2 YSLEER. CDR3 length: 14 amino acids.

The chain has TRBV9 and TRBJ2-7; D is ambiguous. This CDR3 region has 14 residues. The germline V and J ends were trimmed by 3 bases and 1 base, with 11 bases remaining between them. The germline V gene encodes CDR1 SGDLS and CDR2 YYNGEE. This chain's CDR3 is CASSATSWSYEQYF. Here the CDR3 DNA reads TGTGCCAGCAGCGCCACGAGTTGGTCCTACGAGCAGTACTTC.

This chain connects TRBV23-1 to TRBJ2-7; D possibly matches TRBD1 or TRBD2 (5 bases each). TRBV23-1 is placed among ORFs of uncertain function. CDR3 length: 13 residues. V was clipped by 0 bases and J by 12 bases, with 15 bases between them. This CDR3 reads CASSQSRGPGMYF. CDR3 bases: TGCGCCAGCAGTCAATCGAGGGGCCCGGGTATGTACTTC.

As DNA, the CDR3 is TGTGCCAGCAGCGCCCAGCTACCGCAGGGGGCGCGAGGCTACACCTTC. Its protein product is CASSAQLPQGARGYTF. V is TRBV21-1 and J is TRBJ1-2; TRBD1 is the table's D call and was not checked against the DNA. TRBV21-1 is annotated as a pseudogene. CDR3 size: 16 residues.

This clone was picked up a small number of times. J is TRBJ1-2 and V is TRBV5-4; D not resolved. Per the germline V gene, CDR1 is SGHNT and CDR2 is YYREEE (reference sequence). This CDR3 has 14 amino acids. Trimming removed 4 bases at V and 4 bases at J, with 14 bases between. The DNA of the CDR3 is TGTGCCAGCAGCCTGTCGGGTGTCACCTATGGCTACACCTTC. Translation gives CASSLSGVTYGYTF.

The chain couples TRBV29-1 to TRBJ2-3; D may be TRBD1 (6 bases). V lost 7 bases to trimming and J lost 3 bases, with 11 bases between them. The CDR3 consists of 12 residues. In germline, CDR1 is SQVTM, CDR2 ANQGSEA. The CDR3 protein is CSAGDETDTQYF. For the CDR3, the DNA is TGCAGCGCAGGGGACGAAACAGATACGCAGTATTTT.

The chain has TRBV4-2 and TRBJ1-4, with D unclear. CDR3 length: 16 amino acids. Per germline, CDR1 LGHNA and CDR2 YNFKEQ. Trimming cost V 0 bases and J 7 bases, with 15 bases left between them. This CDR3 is CASSQEYGRRSEKLFF. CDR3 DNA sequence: TGTGCCAGCAGCCAAGAGTATGGCAGGCGGAGTGAAAAACTGTTTTTT.

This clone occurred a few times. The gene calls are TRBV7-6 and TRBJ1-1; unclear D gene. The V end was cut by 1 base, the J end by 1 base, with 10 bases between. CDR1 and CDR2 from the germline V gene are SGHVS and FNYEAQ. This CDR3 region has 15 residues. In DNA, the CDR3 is TGTGCCAGCAGCTTAGAACATTTGGCGAACACTGAAGCTTTCTTT. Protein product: CASSLEHLANTEAFF.

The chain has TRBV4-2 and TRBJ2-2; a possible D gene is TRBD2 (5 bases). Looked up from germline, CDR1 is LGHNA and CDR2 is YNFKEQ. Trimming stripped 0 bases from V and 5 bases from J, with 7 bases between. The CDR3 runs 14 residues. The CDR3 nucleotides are TGTGCCAGCAGCCAAGATTGGAGGACCGGGGAGCTGTTTTTT. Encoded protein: CASSQDWRTGELFF.

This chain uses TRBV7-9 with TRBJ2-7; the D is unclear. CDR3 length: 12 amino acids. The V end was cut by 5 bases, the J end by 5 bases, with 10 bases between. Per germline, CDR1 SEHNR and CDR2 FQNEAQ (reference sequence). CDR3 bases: TGTGCCAGCAGCAGTAGGTGGAACGAGCAGTACTTC. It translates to CASSSRWNEQYF.

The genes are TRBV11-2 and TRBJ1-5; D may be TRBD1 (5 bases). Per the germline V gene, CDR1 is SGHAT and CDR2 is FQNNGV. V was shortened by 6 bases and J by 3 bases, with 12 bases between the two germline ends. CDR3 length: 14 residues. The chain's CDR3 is CASSLDSPNQPQHF. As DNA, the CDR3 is TGTGCCAGCAGTCTCGACAGTCCCAATCAGCCCCAGCATTTT.

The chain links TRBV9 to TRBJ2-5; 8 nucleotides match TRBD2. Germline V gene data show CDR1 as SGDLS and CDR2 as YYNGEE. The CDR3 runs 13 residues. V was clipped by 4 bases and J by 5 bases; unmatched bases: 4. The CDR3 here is CASSRGGRETQYF. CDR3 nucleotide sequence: TGTGCCAGCAGCCGCGGGGGGAGGGAGACCCAGTACTTC.

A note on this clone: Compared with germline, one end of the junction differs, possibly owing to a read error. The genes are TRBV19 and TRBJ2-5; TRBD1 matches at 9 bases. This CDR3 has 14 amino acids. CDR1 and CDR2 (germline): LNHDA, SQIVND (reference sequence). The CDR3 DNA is TGTGCCAGTAGTTCGACAGGGGGAACGAAACTGGAAGACTTC. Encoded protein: CASSSTGGTKLEDF. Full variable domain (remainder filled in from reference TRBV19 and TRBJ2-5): DGGITQSPKYLFRKEGQNVTLSCEQNLNHDAMYWYRQDPGQGLRLIYYSQIVNDFQKGDIAEGYSVSREKKESFPLTVTSAQKNPTAFYLCASSSTGGTKLEDFGPGTRLLVL.

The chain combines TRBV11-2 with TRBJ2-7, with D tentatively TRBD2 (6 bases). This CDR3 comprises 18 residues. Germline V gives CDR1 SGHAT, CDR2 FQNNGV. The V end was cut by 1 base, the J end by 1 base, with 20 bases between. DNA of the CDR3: TGTGCCAGCAGCTTAGCCTGGCGGGGCAAGGATCGTTCCTACGAGCAGTACTTC. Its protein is CASSLAWRGKDRSYEQYF.

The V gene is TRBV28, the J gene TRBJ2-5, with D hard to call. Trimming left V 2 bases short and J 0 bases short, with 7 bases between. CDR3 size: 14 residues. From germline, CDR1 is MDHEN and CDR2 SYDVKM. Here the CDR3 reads CASSLGRNQETQYF. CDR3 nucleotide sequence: TGTGCCAGCAGTTTAGGACGGAACCAAGAGACCCAGTACTTC.